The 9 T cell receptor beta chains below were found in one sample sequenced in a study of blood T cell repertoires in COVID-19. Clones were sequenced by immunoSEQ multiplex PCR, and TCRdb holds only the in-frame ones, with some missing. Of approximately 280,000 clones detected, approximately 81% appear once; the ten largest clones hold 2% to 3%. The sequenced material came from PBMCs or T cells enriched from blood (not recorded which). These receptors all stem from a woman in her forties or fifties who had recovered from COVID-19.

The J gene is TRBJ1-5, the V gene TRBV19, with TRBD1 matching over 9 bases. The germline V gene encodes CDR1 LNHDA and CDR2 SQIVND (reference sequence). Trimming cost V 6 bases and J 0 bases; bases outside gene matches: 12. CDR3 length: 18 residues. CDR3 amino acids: CASSPLDRGANSNQPQHF. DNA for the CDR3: TGTGCCAGTAGCCCTCTCGACAGGGGGGCAAATAGCAATCAGCCCCAGCATTTT.

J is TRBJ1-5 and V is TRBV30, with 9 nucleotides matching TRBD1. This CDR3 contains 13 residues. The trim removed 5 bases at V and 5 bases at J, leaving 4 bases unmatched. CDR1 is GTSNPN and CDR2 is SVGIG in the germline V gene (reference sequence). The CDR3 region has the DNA TGTGCCTGGGGCACAGGGGGCCATCAGCCCCAGCATTTT. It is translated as CAWGTGGHQPQHF.

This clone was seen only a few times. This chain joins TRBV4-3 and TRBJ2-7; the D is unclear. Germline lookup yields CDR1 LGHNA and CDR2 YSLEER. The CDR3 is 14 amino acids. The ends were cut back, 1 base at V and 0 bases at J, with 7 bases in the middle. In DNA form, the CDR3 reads TGCGCCAGCAGCCAAGGGCCTAGCTCCTACGAGCAGTACTTC. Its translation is CASSQGPSSYEQYF.

The CDR3 nucleotides are TGTGCCAGCAGTTTGTTACAGGGAGCTAGCACAGATACGCAGTATTTT. Amino acid sequence: CASSLLQGASTDTQYF. The rearrangement uses TRBV27 and TRBJ2-3; tentatively, D is TRBD1 (6 bases). This CDR3 contains 16 residues. Germline V CDR1 and CDR2: MNHEY, SMNVEV (reference sequence). V lost 3 bases and J lost 0, with 13 bases in between.

CDR3 protein: CASSLGVVGYTF. In nucleotides, the CDR3 is TGTGCCAGCAGTTTAGGAGTTGTAGGCTACACCTTC. The rearrangement joins TRBV12-3 or TRBV12-4 to TRBJ1-2, with D unclear. V shed 1 base and J shed 8 bases, with 8 bases lying between them. This CDR3 is 12 amino acids long.

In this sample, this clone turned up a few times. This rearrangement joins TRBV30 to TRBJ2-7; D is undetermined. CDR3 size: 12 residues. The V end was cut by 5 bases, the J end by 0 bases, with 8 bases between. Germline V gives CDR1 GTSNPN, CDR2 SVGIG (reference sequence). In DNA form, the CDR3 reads TGTGCCTGGGACGACAACTCCTACGAGCAGTACTTC. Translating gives CAWDDNSYEQYF.

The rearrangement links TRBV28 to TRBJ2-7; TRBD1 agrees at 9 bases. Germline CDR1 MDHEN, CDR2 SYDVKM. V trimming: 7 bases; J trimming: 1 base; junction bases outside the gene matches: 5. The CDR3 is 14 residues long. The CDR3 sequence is CASIGTGRSYEQYF. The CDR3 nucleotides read TGTGCCAGCATTGGGACAGGGCGATCCTACGAGCAGTACTTC. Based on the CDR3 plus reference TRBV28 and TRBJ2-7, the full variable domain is DVKVTQSSRYLVKRTGEKVFLECVQDMDHENMFWYRQDPGLGLRLIYFSYDVKMKEKGDIPEGYSVSREKKERFSLILESASTNQTSMYLCASIGTGRSYEQYFGPGTRLTVT.

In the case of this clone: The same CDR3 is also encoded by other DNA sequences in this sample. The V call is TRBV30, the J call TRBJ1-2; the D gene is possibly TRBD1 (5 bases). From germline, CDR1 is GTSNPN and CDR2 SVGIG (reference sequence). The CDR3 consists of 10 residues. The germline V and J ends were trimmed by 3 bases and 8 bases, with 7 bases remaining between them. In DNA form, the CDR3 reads TGTGCCTGGAGACAGGTCGGCTACACCTTC. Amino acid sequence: CAWRQVGYTF. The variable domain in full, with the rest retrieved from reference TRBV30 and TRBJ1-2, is SQTIHQWPATLVQPVGSPLSLECTVEGTSNPNLYWYRQAAGRGLQLLFYSVGIGQISSEVPQNLSASRPQDRQFILSSKKLLLSDSGFYLCAWRQVGYTFGSGTRLTVV.

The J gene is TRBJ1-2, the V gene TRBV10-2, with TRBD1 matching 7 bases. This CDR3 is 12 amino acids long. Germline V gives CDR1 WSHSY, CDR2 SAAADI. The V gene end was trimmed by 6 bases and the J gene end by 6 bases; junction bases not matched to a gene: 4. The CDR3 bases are TGCGCCAGCAGGGACAGGTTGGATGGCTACACCTTC. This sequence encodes CASRDRLDGYTF.